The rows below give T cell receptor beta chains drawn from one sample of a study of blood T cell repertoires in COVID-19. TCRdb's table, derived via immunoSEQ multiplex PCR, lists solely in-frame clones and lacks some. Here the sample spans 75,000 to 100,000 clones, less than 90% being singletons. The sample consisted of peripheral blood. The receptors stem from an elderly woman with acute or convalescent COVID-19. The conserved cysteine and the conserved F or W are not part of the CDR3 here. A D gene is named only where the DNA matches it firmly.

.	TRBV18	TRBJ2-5	ASSQGRGRETQY
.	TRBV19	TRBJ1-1	ASSQPGRDTEAF
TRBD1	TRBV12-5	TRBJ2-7	ASGLPRDRGGSYEQY
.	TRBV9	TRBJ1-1	ASSVAGNTEAF
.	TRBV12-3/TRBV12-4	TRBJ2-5	ASSLDRSRTQY
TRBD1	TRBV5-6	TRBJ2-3	ASSWDRGGTDTQY
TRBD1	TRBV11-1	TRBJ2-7	ASSLRTGGYEQY
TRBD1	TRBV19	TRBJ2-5	ASALGGRDRGQETQY
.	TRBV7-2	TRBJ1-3	ASSLAGGNSGNTIY
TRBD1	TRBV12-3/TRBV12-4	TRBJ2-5	ASSPTGAATQY
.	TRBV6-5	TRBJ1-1	ASSRGTKKNTEAF
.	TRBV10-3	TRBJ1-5	AISGGDSNQPQH
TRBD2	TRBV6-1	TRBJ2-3	ASSVMSGGATDTQY
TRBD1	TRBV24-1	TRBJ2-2	ATSRGTGGIGELF
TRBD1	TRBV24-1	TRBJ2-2	ATSDGGTGTGELF
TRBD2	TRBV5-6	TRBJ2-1	ASSLRLSSGGYNEQF
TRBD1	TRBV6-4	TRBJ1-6	ASSATGVGNSPLH
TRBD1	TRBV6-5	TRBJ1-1	ASSKHGTGENGAF
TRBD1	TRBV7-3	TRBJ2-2	ASSLDRITGELF
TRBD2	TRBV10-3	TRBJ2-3	ATLGGAGGTTDTQY
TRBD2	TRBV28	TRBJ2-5	ASSAQSGGQETQY
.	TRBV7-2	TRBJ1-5	ASSLDTGKGQPQH
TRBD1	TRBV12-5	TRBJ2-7	ASAPGQAKTYEQY
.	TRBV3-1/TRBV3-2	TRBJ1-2	ASSQSGGFDGGYT
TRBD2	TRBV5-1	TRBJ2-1	ASSFGTSGVNEQF
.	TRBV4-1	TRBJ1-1	ASTRDTEAF
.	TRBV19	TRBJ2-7	ASSIFSTNLRYEQY
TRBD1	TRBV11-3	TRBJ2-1	ASSLGFRGPNEQF
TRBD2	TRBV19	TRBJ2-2	ASRPVSGGAGRSPRTGELF
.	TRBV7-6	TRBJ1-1	ASSLGGAANTEAF
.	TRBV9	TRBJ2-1	ASSVVGVGSNEQF
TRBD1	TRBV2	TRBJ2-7	ASMAGGSYEQY
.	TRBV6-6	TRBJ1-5	ASSYYGAGAGQPQH
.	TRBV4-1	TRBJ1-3	ASSQFLTPSGNTIY
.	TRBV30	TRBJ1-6	AWRRGGATNSPLH